The rows below give T cell receptor beta chains drawn from one sample of a study of technical replicates of blood from four donors. The table came from immunoSEQ multiplex PCR; TCRdb's copy has only in-frame clones and leaves some out. The sample contains some 80,000 clones, more than 90% of which appear only once. The sequenced sample consisted of T cells isolated from PBMCs. These receptors were collected from a human donor in good health. Both conserved end residues are part of each CDR3. Each record gives: CDR3 DNA, CDR3 protein, V gene, clone size, D gene, J gene. The D gene is left open where the match is weak. Clone size, where shown, is once, few, many, or a class for clones that have expanded.

CDR3 DNA: TGCAGCGCTAAGACAGGGGGGAACACTGAAGCTTTCTTT; CDR3 protein: CSAKTGGNTEAFF; V gene: TRBV29-1; clone size: few; D gene: TRBD1; J gene: TRBJ1-1
CDR3 DNA: TGTGCCAGCAGCCCCGGGGGAGAAAAACTGTTTTTT; CDR3 protein: CASSPGGEKLFF; V gene: TRBV6-6; clone size: -; D gene: -; J gene: TRBJ1-4
CDR3 DNA: TGTGCCAGCAGGGAATTCAGCGGGACGTTATCCTACGAGCAGTACTTC; CDR3 protein: CASREFSGTLSYEQYF; V gene: TRBV5-6; clone size: -; D gene: TRBD2; J gene: TRBJ2-7
CDR3 DNA: TGTGCCATCAGTGAGGAGCCTGGAAACACCATATATTTT; CDR3 protein: CAISEEPGNTIYF; V gene: TRBV10-3; clone size: once; D gene: -; J gene: TRBJ1-3
CDR3 DNA: TGTGCCAGCAGCTTTGGCGGGACCTTTTCTGAGCAGTTCTTC; CDR3 protein: CASSFGGTFSEQFF; V gene: TRBV7-9; clone size: -; D gene: -; J gene: TRBJ2-1
CDR3 DNA: TGTGCCAGCAGTGAAGAGGGGACACACCCAGATACGCAGTATTTT; CDR3 protein: CASSEEGTHPDTQYF; V gene: TRBV6-1; clone size: once; D gene: -; J gene: TRBJ2-3
CDR3 DNA: TGTGCCAGCAGCGTAGGGGCGACAGTTGCCAATGAGCAGTTCTTC; CDR3 protein: CASSVGATVANEQFF; V gene: TRBV9; clone size: -; D gene: -; J gene: TRBJ2-1
CDR3 DNA: TGTGCCAGCAGCGTGGGTCAGGGGGATGAGCAGTTCTTC; CDR3 protein: CASSVGQGDEQFF; V gene: TRBV9; clone size: few; D gene: TRBD1; J gene: TRBJ2-1
CDR3 DNA: TGTGCCATCAGTGCCTCCCTAGAGACCCAGTACTTC; CDR3 protein: CAISASLETQYF; V gene: TRBV10-3; clone size: -; D gene: -; J gene: TRBJ2-5
CDR3 DNA: TGCGCCAGCAGCCACCTGGCGGACGGGGGGTGGCCCCAGCATTTT; CDR3 protein: CASSHLADGGWPQHF; V gene: TRBV4-3; clone size: -; D gene: -; J gene: TRBJ1-5
CDR3 DNA: TGTGCCAGCAGCTTAGATTATCCAGGGCTGAGCAAAAACATTCAGTACTTC; CDR3 protein: CASSLDYPGLSKNIQYF; V gene: TRBV11-3; clone size: -; D gene: -; J gene: TRBJ2-4
CDR3 DNA: TGTGCCAGCAGCTTAGCTTCTAAGAACACTGAAGCTTTCTTT; CDR3 protein: CASSLASKNTEAFF; V gene: TRBV11-2; clone size: -; D gene: -; J gene: TRBJ1-1
CDR3 DNA: TGTGCCAGCGGGATAGACAGAGAAGTTAATCAGCCCCAGCATTTT; CDR3 protein: CASGIDREVNQPQHF; V gene: TRBV28; clone size: -; D gene: -; J gene: TRBJ1-5
CDR3 DNA: TGTGCCAGCAGTCCCTCCATTGGACAGGGCTTCTATGGCTACACCTTC; CDR3 protein: CASSPSIGQGFYGYTF; V gene: TRBV28; clone size: few; D gene: TRBD1; J gene: TRBJ1-2
CDR3 DNA: TGCAGCGTTGAAGCGGGAGGGGGGGAGCAGTACTTC; CDR3 protein: CSVEAGGGEQYF; V gene: TRBV29-1; clone size: -; D gene: TRBD2; J gene: TRBJ2-7
CDR3 DNA: TGTGCCAGCCGGGACTACATCTACGAGCAGTACTTC; CDR3 protein: CASRDYIYEQYF; V gene: TRBV6-5; clone size: -; D gene: TRBD2; J gene: TRBJ2-7
CDR3 DNA: TGCGCCAGCAGCCAGAACGCGCAGGGGATGGGCACTGAAGCTTTCTTT; CDR3 protein: CASSQNAQGMGTEAFF; V gene: TRBV4-1; clone size: -; D gene: -; J gene: TRBJ1-1
CDR3 DNA: TGTGCCAGCATGACCCCCCGGGAGTCAGAGTTCTATGGCTACACCTTC; CDR3 protein: CASMTPRESEFYGYTF; V gene: TRBV28; clone size: -; D gene: -; J gene: TRBJ1-2
CDR3 DNA: TGTGCCAGCAGCTCGGGACAGGTTAACTATGGCTACACCTTC; CDR3 protein: CASSSGQVNYGYTF; V gene: TRBV7-8; clone size: -; D gene: TRBD1; J gene: TRBJ1-2